The clone carrying this T cell receptor beta chain appeared a single time. The data originate from a study of T cell changes during pregnancy in multiple sclerosis. Looked up from germline, CDR1 is SGHRS and CDR2 is YFSETQ. Trimming removed 3 bases from V and 2 bases from J, with 8 bases in between. The CDR3 is 13 residues long. The protocol was immunoSEQ multiplex PCR, while the TCRdb copy is restricted to in-frame clones and leaves out a portion. Among 20,000 to 25,000 clones listed, approximately 90% were seen once. Sample: CD4+ T cells from peripheral blood mononuclear cells, taken in the third trimester of pregnancy. The rearrangement uses TRBV5-1 and TRBJ2-5; no firm D call. This receptor was taken from a female donor with multiple sclerosis, enrolled in a pregnancy study. CDR3 in amino acids: CASSSRPQETQYF. The CDR3 coding sequence is TGCGCCAGCAGCTCGCGCCCGCAAGAGACCCAGTACTTC.